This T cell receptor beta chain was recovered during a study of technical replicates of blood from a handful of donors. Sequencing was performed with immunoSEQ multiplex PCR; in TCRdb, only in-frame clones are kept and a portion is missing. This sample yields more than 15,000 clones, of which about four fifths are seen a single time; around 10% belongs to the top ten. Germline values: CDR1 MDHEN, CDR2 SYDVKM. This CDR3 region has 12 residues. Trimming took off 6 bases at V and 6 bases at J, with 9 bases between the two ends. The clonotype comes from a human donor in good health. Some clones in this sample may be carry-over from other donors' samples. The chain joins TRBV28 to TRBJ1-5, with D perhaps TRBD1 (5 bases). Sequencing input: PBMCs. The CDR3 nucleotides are TGTGCCAGCAGCACAGGAGCTCAGCCCCAGCATTTT. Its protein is CASSTGAQPQHF.